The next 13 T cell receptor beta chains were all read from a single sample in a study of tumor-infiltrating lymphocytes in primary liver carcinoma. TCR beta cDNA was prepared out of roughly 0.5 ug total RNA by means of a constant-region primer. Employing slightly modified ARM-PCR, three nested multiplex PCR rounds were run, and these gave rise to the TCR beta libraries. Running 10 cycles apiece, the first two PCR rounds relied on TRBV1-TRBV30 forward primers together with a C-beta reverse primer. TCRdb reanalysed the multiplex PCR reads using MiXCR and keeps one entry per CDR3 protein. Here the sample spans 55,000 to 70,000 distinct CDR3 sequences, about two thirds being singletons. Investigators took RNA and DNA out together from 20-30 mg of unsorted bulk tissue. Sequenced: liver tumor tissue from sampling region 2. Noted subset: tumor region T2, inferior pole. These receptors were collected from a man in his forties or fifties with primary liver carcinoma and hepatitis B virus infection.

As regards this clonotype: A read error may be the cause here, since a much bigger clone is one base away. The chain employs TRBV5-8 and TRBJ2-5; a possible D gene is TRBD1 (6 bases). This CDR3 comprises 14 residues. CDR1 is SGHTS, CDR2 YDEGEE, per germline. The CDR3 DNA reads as TGTACCAGCAGCCCCCCCTGGGGGCACGAGACCCAGTACTTC. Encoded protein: CTSSPPWGHETQYF.

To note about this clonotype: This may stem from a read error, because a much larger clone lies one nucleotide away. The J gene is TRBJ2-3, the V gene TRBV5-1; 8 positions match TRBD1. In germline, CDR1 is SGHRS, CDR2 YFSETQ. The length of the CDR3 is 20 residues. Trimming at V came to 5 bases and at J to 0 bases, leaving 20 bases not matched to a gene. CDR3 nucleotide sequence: TGCGCCAGCAGACTTTCAGGGGGCGGCCCTGGGCTGCCTAGCACAGATACGCAGTATTTT. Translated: CASRLSGGGPGLPSTDTQYF. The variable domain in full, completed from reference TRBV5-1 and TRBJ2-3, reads KAGVTQTPRYLIKTRGQQVTLSCSPISGHRSVSWYQQTPGQGLQFLFEYFSETQRNKGNFPGRFSGRQFSNSRSEMNVSTLELGDSALYLCASRLSGGGPGLPSTDTQYFGPGTRLTVL.

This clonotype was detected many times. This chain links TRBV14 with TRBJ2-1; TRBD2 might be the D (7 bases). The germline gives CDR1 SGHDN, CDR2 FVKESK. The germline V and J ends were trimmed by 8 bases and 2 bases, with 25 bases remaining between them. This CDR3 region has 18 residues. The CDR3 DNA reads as TGTGCCAGCCCACCGGGACAAAGAAAGCGGGACCCCTACAATGAGCAGTTCTTC. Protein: CASPPGQRKRDPYNEQFF.

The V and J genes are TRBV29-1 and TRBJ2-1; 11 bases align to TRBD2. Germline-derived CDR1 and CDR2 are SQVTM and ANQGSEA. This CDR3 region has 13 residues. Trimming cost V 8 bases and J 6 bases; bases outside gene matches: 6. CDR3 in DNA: TGCAGCTGGAGGACTAGCGGGTTCAATGAGCAGTTCTTC. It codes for CSWRTSGFNEQFF.

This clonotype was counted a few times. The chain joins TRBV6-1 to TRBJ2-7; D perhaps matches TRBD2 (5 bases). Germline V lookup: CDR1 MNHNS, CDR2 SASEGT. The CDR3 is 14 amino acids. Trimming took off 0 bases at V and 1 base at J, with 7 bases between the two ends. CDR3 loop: CASSEARVSYEQYF. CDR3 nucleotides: TGTGCCAGCAGTGAAGCGCGGGTTTCCTACGAGCAGTACTTC.

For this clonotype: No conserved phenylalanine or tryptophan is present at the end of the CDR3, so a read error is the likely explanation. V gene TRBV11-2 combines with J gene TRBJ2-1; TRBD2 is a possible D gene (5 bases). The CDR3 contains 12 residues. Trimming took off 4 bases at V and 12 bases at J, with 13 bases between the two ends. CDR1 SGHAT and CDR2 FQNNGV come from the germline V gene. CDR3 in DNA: TGTGCCAGCAGCTCGACCGGGATTACGCAGTTCTCC. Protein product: CASSSTGITQFS.

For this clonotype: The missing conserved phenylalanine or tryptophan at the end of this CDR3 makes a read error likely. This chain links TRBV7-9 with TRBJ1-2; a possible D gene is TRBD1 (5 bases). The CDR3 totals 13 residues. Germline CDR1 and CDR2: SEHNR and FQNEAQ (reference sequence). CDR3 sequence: CASSARDYYGYTY. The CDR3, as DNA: TGTGCCAGCAGCGCAAGGGACTACTATGGTTACACCTAC.

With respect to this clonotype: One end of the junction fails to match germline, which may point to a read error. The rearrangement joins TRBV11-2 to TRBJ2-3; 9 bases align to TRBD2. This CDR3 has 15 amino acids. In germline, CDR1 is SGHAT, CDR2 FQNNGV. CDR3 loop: CGSSLDGTSTDRQYF. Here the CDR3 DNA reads TGTGGCAGCAGCTTGGACGGGACTAGCACAGATAGGCAGTATTTT.

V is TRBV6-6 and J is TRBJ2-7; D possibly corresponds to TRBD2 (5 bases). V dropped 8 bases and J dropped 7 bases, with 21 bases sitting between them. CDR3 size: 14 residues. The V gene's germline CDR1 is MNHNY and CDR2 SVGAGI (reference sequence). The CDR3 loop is CASLPTRVSGEQYF. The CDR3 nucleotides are TGTGCCAGCCTTCCCACAAGGGTCTCGGGGGAGCAGTACTTC.

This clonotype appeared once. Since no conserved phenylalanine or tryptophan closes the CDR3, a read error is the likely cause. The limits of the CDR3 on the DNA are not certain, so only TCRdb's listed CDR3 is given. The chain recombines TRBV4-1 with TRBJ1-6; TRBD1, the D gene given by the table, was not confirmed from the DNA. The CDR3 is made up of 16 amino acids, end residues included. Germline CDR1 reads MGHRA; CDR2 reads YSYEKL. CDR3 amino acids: CASSHHLQGADSPLRI.

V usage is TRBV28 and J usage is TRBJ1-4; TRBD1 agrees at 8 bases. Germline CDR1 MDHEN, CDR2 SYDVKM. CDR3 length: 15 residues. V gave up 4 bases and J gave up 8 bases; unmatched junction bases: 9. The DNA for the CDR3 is TGTGCCAGCAGTTCAGCCGGGACAGGAGTGGAAAAACTGTTTTTT. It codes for CASSSAGTGVEKLFF.

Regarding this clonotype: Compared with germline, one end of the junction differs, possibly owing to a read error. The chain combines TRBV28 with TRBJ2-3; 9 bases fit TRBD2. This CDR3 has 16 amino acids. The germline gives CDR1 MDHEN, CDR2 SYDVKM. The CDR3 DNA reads TGTGCCAGCAGTCCAGCTCTTGGGACTAGCATAGATACGCAGTATTTT. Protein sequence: CASSPALGTSIDTQYF.

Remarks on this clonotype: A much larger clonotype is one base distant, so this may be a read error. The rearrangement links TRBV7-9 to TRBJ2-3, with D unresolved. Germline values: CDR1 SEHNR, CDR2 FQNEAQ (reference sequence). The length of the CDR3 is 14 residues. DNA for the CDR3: TGTGCAATCCTACCAAACGCCTACACAGATACGCAGTATTTT. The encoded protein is CAILPNAYTDTQYF.